Listed below are T cell receptor beta chains from one sample, sequenced in a study of T cell responses to AZD1222 COVID-19 vaccine. Produced via immunoSEQ multiplex PCR; TCRdb's table is partial and in-frame only. The repertoire consists of about 200,000 clones, with 80% to 95% occurring once and the leading ten covering 0.9% to 1.1%. This sample comprised peripheral blood, obtained 28 days after the second AZD1222 dose. These receptors all come from an adult who received the AZD1222 COVID-19 vaccine. Each CDR3 is given with its conserved first and last residue. Clone size is shown for a subset of rows, as once, few, many or a class of expanded clone.

TRBV19	.	TRBJ1-2	CASSHYGYTF
TRBV3-1/TRBV3-2	.	TRBJ2-1	CASSQAGGSSYNEQFF
TRBV6-2/TRBV6-3	few	TRBJ2-3	CASSLGRYSADTQYF
TRBV6-6	.	TRBJ1-1	CASNRGIDTEAFF
TRBV5-1	.	TRBJ2-7	CASSLVAGDPSYEQYF
TRBV20-1	once	TRBJ1-2	CSASRPAGPYGYTF
TRBV12-3/TRBV12-4	.	TRBJ1-4	CASAQGNNEKLFF
TRBV5-4	.	TRBJ2-1	CASSRERGRASNEQFF
TRBV19	.	TRBJ1-5	CASSNTGTGNQPQHF
TRBV11-3	.	TRBJ2-2	CASSLALWGGTGELFF
TRBV28	.	TRBJ1-2	CASSVPTGNYGYTF
TRBV29-1	.	TRBJ1-3	CSVEDPGGGASGNTIYF
TRBV2	.	TRBJ2-1	CASKRGLAGEEQFF
TRBV9	.	TRBJ1-2	CASSVDLAGDNTYGYTF
TRBV18	.	TRBJ2-7	CASSTRTGRNEQYF
TRBV30	.	TRBJ1-2	CAFVTSYRGDYGYTF
TRBV19	.	TRBJ2-5	CASRPTGRETQYF
TRBV3-1/TRBV3-2	.	TRBJ1-2	CASSPGGDESNYGYTF
TRBV30	.	TRBJ2-7	CAYVKGGPYEQYF
TRBV18	.	TRBJ1-5	CASSPPGDQPQHF
TRBV7-9	.	TRBJ2-7	CASSWAYEQYF
TRBV27	.	TRBJ2-6	CASSYSLGANVLTF
TRBV14	.	TRBJ1-5	CASSQGGTGYSNQPQHF
TRBV7-3	.	TRBJ1-6	CASSTGGPDNSPLHF
TRBV10-3	.	TRBJ2-1	CAGRSGENNEQFF
TRBV28	.	TRBJ1-2	CASSFQGVGGYTF
TRBV6-5	.	TRBJ1-5	CASRGVREDQPQHF
TRBV7-9	once	TRBJ2-3	CASRRSRTGGPDTQYF
TRBV19	few	TRBJ2-1	CASSPEGLSYNEQFF
TRBV19	.	TRBJ1-1	CASRNRGFRGTEAFF
TRBV5-1	.	TRBJ2-7	CASSLAGRYSGEQYF
TRBV6-6	.	TRBJ2-2	CASSFSWGGNTGELFF
TRBV9	once	TRBJ1-1	CASSRDRANTEAFF
TRBV7-9	.	TRBJ1-6	CASSAAGARNSPLHF
TRBV10-3	.	TRBJ2-7	CAIRGSLDRSSYEQYF
TRBV9	.	TRBJ2-5	CASSSSGTLSETQYF
TRBV18	.	TRBJ1-5	CASSDRAISNQPQHF
TRBV2	.	TRBJ2-7	CASSEGVLAYEQYF
TRBV5-1	.	TRBJ1-1	CASSIQTANTEAFF
TRBV28	.	TRBJ1-6	CASSLRGVYNSPLHF
TRBV2	few	TRBJ2-2	CASREFDTGELFF
TRBV28	.	TRBJ1-6	CASRETGQGVYNSPLHF